Each of the 18 T cell receptor beta chains below was sequenced from the same sample in a study of post-analysis software for immune sequencing data. Overall study results and limits: Included in a set of a handful of TRBV segments more frequent in patients than controls were TRBV5-6, TRBV5-1 and TRBV20-1.

The library was made from cDNA and included unique molecular identifiers. TCRdb ran MiXCR on the PCR reads and lists one entry per CDR3 protein. The table has a few hundred thousand distinct CDR3 sequences, approximately 37% seen once; the top ten hold about 8%. The antigens for these receptors are not known. The source material was blood. All receptors derive from a girl aged 2 to 9 with multiple sclerosis.

This clonotype has just a few counts. CDR3 loop: CASSLDRQNYGYTF. DNA for the CDR3: TGTGCCAGCAGCTTAGACCGACAGAACTATGGCTACACCTTC. The chain employs TRBV7-9 and TRBJ1-2, with D perhaps TRBD1 (5 bases). The CDR3 contains 14 residues. Germline lookup yields CDR1 SEHNR and CDR2 FQNEAQ (reference sequence). Trimming removed 1 base at V and 2 bases at J, with 8 bases between.

The V call is TRBV6-1, the J call TRBJ2-6; the D gene is possibly TRBD1 (5 bases). This CDR3 is 20 amino acids long. Per the germline V gene, CDR1 is MNHNS and CDR2 is SASEGT. Trimming removed 1 base from V and 2 bases from J, with 21 bases in between. In DNA form, the CDR3 reads TGTGCCAGCAGTGAAGGTAGTAAGGGGATGCAGTACCCTGGGGCCAACGTCCTGACTTTC. This gives the protein CASSEGSKGMQYPGANVLTF.

This clonotype was observed a few times. The chain couples TRBV7-3 to TRBJ2-5, with 8 bases aligning to TRBD2. The germline V gene encodes CDR1 SGHTA and CDR2 FQGTGA. The CDR3 has 16 amino acids. J was trimmed by 0 bases and V by 5 bases; bases with no gene match: 8. The CDR3 DNA reads TGTGCCAGCAGCCCGGGAGGGAACCTGTACCAAGAGACCCAGTACTTC. Its protein product is CASSPGGNLYQETQYF.

V is TRBV6-2 or TRBV6-3 and J is TRBJ1-2; D gene unclear. The CDR3 has 14 residues. Germline-derived CDR1 and CDR2 are MNHEY and SVGEGT. Trimming stripped 7 bases from V and 2 bases from J, with 14 bases between. The CDR3, as DNA: TGTGCCAGCAACCTCGGACGAACCAACTATGGCTACACCTTC. This gives the protein CASNLGRTNYGYTF.

The chain uses TRBV20-1 and TRBJ2-4, with D perhaps matching TRBD2 (6 bases). The DNA end is more similar to TRBJ2-7, so the J call may be wrong. Germline V gene sequence: CDR1 DFQATT, CDR2 SNEGSKA (reference sequence). The CDR3 loop spans 13 amino acids. This CDR3 is CSARVRRVSEQYF. In nucleotides, the CDR3 is TGCAGTGCTAGAGTGAGGAGGGTCTCCGAGCAGTACTTC.

This chain links TRBV4-3 with TRBJ2-5; tentative D call: TRBD2 (6 bases). The DNA end is a closer match to TRBJ2-7, so the J assignment may be wrong. Looked up from germline, CDR1 is LGHNA and CDR2 is YSLEER. The CDR3 is 16 amino acids. Here the CDR3 DNA reads TGCGCCAGCAGCTTTGCACAGCGGGCTGGATTCTACGAGCAGTACTTC. Translating it yields CASSFAQRAGFYEQYF.

This clonotype was detected only once. The gene calls are TRBV7-9 and TRBJ1-1, with TRBD1 matching 7 bases. The J segment lost 7 bases and the V segment lost 6 bases, leaving 5 bases of the junction unmatched. The CDR3 extends over 12 amino acids. Germline CDR1 reads SEHNR; CDR2 reads FQNEAQ (reference sequence). The CDR3 here is CASSSGQDEAFF. The DNA for the CDR3 is TGTGCCAGCAGTTCCGGACAGGATGAAGCTTTCTTT.

The rearrangement links TRBV5-1 to TRBJ1-5, with a tentative D call TRBD1 (5 bases). Germline values: CDR1 SGHRS, CDR2 YFSETQ. The V end lost 5 bases, the J end lost 5 bases, and 23 bases lay between the germline ends. The CDR3 totals 17 residues. The CDR3 nucleotides are TGCGCCAGCAGGCTGGGGGAGCGGGTGACGACGGATCAGCCCCAGCATTTT. This gives the protein CASRLGERVTTDQPQHF.

The chain uses TRBV6-5 and TRBJ1-4, with 7 bases identical to TRBD1. CDR1 and CDR2 (germline): MNHEY, SVGAGI. V was clipped by 6 bases and J by 2 bases; unmatched bases: 9. The CDR3 extends over 16 amino acids. The CDR3 sequence: CASRRGRSATNEKLFF. In DNA form, the CDR3 reads TGTGCCAGCAGAAGGGGGCGATCGGCGACTAATGAAAAACTGTTTTTT.

The V call is TRBV4-3, the J call TRBJ2-3; 10 nucleotides line up with TRBD2. The CDR3 is 19 amino acids. The germline CDR1 and CDR2 sequences are LGHNA and YSLEER. The junction had 9 bases not matched to a gene; V was cut back by 0 bases and J by 0 bases. CDR3 nucleotide sequence: TGCGCCAGCAGCCAAGATGCTAGCGGGAGAAGAGGGAGCACAGATACGCAGTATTTT. Translated, it gives CASSQDASGRRGSTDTQYF.

V and J are TRBV11-2 and TRBJ1-4; 8 bases are a match to TRBD1. Losses at the gene ends were 5 bases for V and 3 bases for J; bases not matched to a gene: 14. CDR1 and CDR2 (germline): SGHAT, FQNNGV. The CDR3 length is 18 residues. The CDR3 sequence is CASSRTKAGGASNEKLFF. CDR3 nucleotide sequence: TGTGCCAGCAGCCGAACCAAGGCAGGGGGCGCGTCTAATGAAAAACTGTTTTTT.

The rearrangement uses TRBV7-2 and TRBJ1-3; TRBD1 agrees at 7 bases. Trimming took 6 bases from V and 8 from J; bases not matched to a gene: 4. This CDR3 spans 12 amino acids. Germline V gene lookup returns CDR1 SGHTA and CDR2 FQGNSA. The CDR3 DNA reads as TGTGCCAGCAGTCAGGGGGGAGACACCATATATTTT. Encoded protein: CASSQGGDTIYF. The whole variable domain, remainder taken from reference TRBV7-2 and TRBJ1-3, is GAGVSQSPSNKVTEKGKDVELRCDPISGHTALYWYRQSLGQGLEFLIYFQGNSAPDKSGLPSDRFSAERTGGSVSTLTIQRTQQEDSAVYLCASSQGGDTIYFGEGSWLTVV.

This chain joins TRBV5-1 and TRBJ1-3, with TRBD1 as a possible D gene (6 bases). Germline V gene lookup returns CDR1 SGHRS and CDR2 YFSETQ. Trimming took off 0 bases at V and 0 bases at J, with 19 bases between the two ends. The CDR3 has 19 amino acids. The CDR3 reads CASSLGDPGHGISGNTIYF. CDR3 in DNA: TGCGCCAGCAGCTTGGGAGATCCGGGACATGGAATCTCTGGAAACACCATATATTTT.

The rearrangement links TRBV12-3 or TRBV12-4 to TRBJ1-6; D might be TRBD1 (5 bases). V lost 6 bases to trimming and J lost 14 bases, with 17 bases between them. The CDR3 is made up of 13 amino acids. CDR3 amino acids: CASRTGRTQALHF. Here the CDR3 DNA reads TGTGCCAGCAGGACGGGACGGACTCAGGCCCTCCACTTT.

This clonotype has a single count. The chain links TRBV20-1 to TRBJ2-3, with D possibly TRBD2 on 5 matching bases. Trimming removed 0 bases at V and 2 bases at J, with 18 bases between. Germline lookup yields CDR1 DFQATT and CDR2 SNEGSKA (reference sequence). The CDR3 is 17 residues long. The CDR3 coding sequence is TGCAGTGCTAGAGAGAGGCCCCCACTAGTGAACACAGATACGCAGTATTTT. Residues: CSARERPPLVNTDTQYF.

This clonotype was found a few times. The chain uses TRBV10-3 and TRBJ2-7; TRBD2 might be the D (5 bases). CDR1 and CDR2 from the germline V gene are ENHRY and SYGVKD. Trimming pared 6 bases from V and 5 bases from J, leaving 17 bases between. The CDR3 contains 14 residues. The CDR3 DNA reads as TGTGCCATCAGGCAGGCTACCCGAGGGAACGAGCAGTACTTC. It specifies CAIRQATRGNEQYF.

V usage is TRBV10-3 and J usage is TRBJ2-3; 8 nucleotides agree with TRBD2. Trimming removed 8 bases from V and 5 bases from J; junction bases left unmatched: 6. The CDR3 sequence is 13 residues long. Germline CDR1 and CDR2: ENHRY and SYGVKD. CDR3 coding DNA: TGTGCCATCCGGGGGGGCGCGATAGATACGCAGTATTTT. Translated: CAIRGGAIDTQYF.

In this sample, this clonotype turned up a few times. The chain is built from TRBV29-1 and TRBJ2-7, with TRBD1 matching over 7 bases. V lost 0 bases and J lost 4; bases outside the gene matches: 6. Germline V gives CDR1 SQVTM, CDR2 ANQGSEA. The CDR3 extends over 14 amino acids. The CDR3 DNA sequence: TGCAGCGTTGAAGAGCAAGGGGGCGGGTACGAGCAGTACTTC. Translated, it gives CSVEEQGGGYEQYF.